This T cell receptor (beta chain) comes out of a study of siplizumab effects on memory and regulatory T cells (dated by TCRdb to the late 2010s). In the study overall: The effect of the anti-CD2 antibody siplizumab on alloreactive T-cell subsets was examined in allogeneic mixed lymphocyte reactions constructed from human PBMCs. Results and caveats for the whole study, not just this receptor: Roughly 80-97% of proliferating CD4+ or CD8+ clones could not be assigned a naive or memory phenotype. Whether proliferating Tregs from siplizumab cultures were suppressive was not functionally confirmed. Siplizumab significantly reduced the cumulative frequency of alloreactive sequences traceable to unstimulated CD4+ memory T cells. Among mappable alloreactive CD4+ clones, the Treg-derived fraction averaged approximately 72% with siplizumab versus 26.9% in control reactions. Sequences below about 10^-5 frequency were poorly captured, so only a minor fraction of alloreactive clones could be mapped to unstimulated subsets. Unstimulated naive T cells appeared more diverse than memory T cells, and naive cells seemed to contribute substantially to the alloresponse.

The library was produced with the immunoSEQ multiplex PCR assay. The deep sequencing platform assayed roughly 10^5 TCR templates per sample. Genomic DNA extracted from sorted T cells was used for TCRbeta CDR3 sequencing. The study's processing was this. The R programming language was used for the clonal analysis of the TCRbeta CDR3 data. Comparing unstimulated samples against CFSE-low samples taken after the reaction was how alloreactive CD4+ and CD8+ clones were defined. Alloreactive CD4+ clones were assigned to regulatory or non-regulatory origin by matching sequences to sorted unstimulated Treg and non-Treg repertoires. TCRdb re-hosts the immuneACCESS table, in-frame sequences only. Its copies lack some clones; in the studies checked, an unresolved V gene accounts for under half of them, and the cause for the rest is not known. For V, J and clone size, that table is used; D and trimming come from the DNA. The sample contains more than 85,000 clones, 92% of them found a single time. Clones ranked in the top ten supply about 1.1% of the sample.

Sorted unstimulated T cells, along with proliferating T cells recovered from mixed lymphocyte reactions, underwent TCRbeta CDR3 sequencing. Fresh whole blood from about 9 HLA-typed healthy donors was used as the source from which PBMCs were isolated. This clone was seen a single time. No antigen is known for it. No much larger clone exists at a distance of one base, and base qualities are not known. The TCR sequence derives from a human donor in good health. Sequencing was performed on CD4+ T cells sorted from blood.

The DNA sequence is as follows: TGTGCCAGCAGCTTGGAGAGAACCTACGAGCAGTACTTC. The encoded protein is CASSLERTYEQYF. The chain is encoded by TRBV5-4 joined to TRBJ2-7, with no D gene named confidently. The CDR3 measures 13 amino acids from cysteine to phenylalanine. CDR3 DNA is the only sequence kept; it has 39 bases, read in frame from the first base. As encoded in the germline V gene (reference sequence), CDR1 is SGHNT while CDR2 is YYREEE. The V end loses 0 bases and the J end loses 2 bases, and a stretch of 6 bases separates them. Reference TRBV5-4 and TRBJ2-7 genes cover what lies past the CDR3, so the full variable domain is ETGVTQSPTHLIKTRGQQVTLRCSSQSGHNTVSWYQQALGQGPQFIFQYYREEENGRGNFPPRFSGLQFPNYSSELNVNALELDDSALYLCASSLERTYEQYFGPGTRLTVT.